This T cell receptor (beta chain) originates from a study of blood T cell repertoires in COVID-19. Study context: The United States, Italy and Spain supplied acute and convalescent COVID-19 samples. Nucleic acid was either cDNA or gDNA, and it came from T cells, B-cell-depleted T cells, or PBMCs.

Losses at the gene ends were 1 base for V and 3 bases for J; bases not matched to a gene: 5. There are 15 residues in the CDR3. The germline CDR1 and CDR2 sequences are SGHVS and FNYEAQ. Methods used by the authors: Researchers report that nucleated cell counts were estimated from reference gene primer amplification. Assay: immunoSEQ multiplex PCR; the TCRdb copy retains only in-frame clones and omits some. The D gene and trimming were derived from the DNA, and the V and J assignments and clone size from that table. The sample lists around 26,000 clones; 80% to 90% were seen once. The V gene is TRBV7-6, the J gene TRBJ1-2; 7 nucleotides line up with TRBD1. The receptor comes from a human donor in a cohort sampled during active COVID-19. Sequenced: peripheral blood. The CDR3, as DNA: TGTGCCAGCAGCTTAGAGACAGGGTCGGACTATGGCTACACCTTC. This codes for CASSLETGSDYGYTF. Drawing the rest from reference TRBV7-6 and TRBJ1-2, the complete variable domain is GAGVSQSPRYKVTKRGQDVALRCDPISGHVSLYWYRQALGQGPEFLTYFNYEAQQDKSGLPNDRFSAERPEGSISTLTIQRTEQRDSAMYRCASSLETGSDYGYTFGSGTRLTVV.